The 22 T cell receptor beta chains presented below share a single source sample, sequenced in a study of T-cell reconstitution after alpha-beta-depleted transplantation in children. During its preparation, the TCRbeta library received unique molecular identifiers. Each CDR3 protein is one row after TCRdb ran MiXCR on the PCR reads. The table records about 120,000 distinct CDR3 sequences, 10% to 13% of them present only once. The specimen comprised PBMCs, sampled before TCRalphabeta/CD19-depleted stem cell transplant. These receptors were obtained from a boy under 10 years old with acute lymphoblastic leukemia, due to receive a stem cell transplant.

This clonotype has at least ten counts. CDR3 in amino acids: CASSLTKTGASTDTQYF. The CDR3 DNA follows: TGCGCCAGCAGCTTGACCAAGACAGGGGCTAGCACAGATACGCAGTATTTT. V gene TRBV5-1 combines with J gene TRBJ2-3; TRBD1 agrees at 8 bases. Germline V gene lookup returns CDR1 SGHRS and CDR2 YFSETQ. The CDR3 length is 17 residues. Unmatched junction bases numbered 7, after V lost 1 base and J lost 0 bases. The full variable domain, in which reference TRBV5-1 and TRBJ2-3 provide the parts outside the CDR3, is KAGVTQTPRYLIKTRGQQVTLSCSPISGHRSVSWYQQTPGQGLQFLFEYFSETQRNKGNFPGRFSGRQFSNSRSEMNVSTLELGDSALYLCASSLTKTGASTDTQYFGPGTRLTVL.

This clonotype was observed at least ten times. The chain joins TRBV25-1 to TRBJ2-1, with 7 nucleotides matching TRBD1. V was clipped by 2 bases and J by 4 bases; unmatched bases: 11. Germline V gene data show CDR1 as MGHDK and CDR2 as SYGVNS. The CDR3 totals 17 residues. CDR3 nucleotides: TGTGCCAGCAGTGAAGGCAATTCCGGGACAGCTTACAATGAGCAGTTCTTC. As protein: CASSEGNSGTAYNEQFF.

The chain is built from TRBV7-9 and TRBJ1-2; 10 bases match TRBD1. V lost 0 bases and J lost 5; bases outside the gene matches: 9. The CDR3 is 17 amino acids. The germline V gene has CDR1 SEHNR and CDR2 FQNEAQ (reference sequence). This CDR3 is CASSLAPPRTGGYGYTF. CDR3 DNA: TGTGCCAGCAGCTTAGCGCCCCCGAGGACAGGGGGGTATGGCTACACCTTC.

This clonotype was observed at least ten times. The chain links TRBV5-6 to TRBJ2-2, with D possibly matching TRBD2 (5 bases). The CDR3 extends over 14 amino acids. Germline V gene data show CDR1 as SGHDT and CDR2 as YYEEEE. Between the trimmed V and J ends, which lost 2 bases and 6 bases, there was a span of 11 bases. DNA for the CDR3: TGTGCCAGCAGCTTTTTGCGGAGGTCCGGGGAGCTGTTTTTT. Protein product: CASSFLRRSGELFF.

V is TRBV7-9 and J is TRBJ1-6, with no clear D. The CDR3 sequence is 12 residues long. CDR1 and CDR2 (germline): SEHNR, FQNEAQ (reference sequence). V shed 5 bases and J shed 12 bases, with 11 bases lying between them. CDR3: CASSPEGGPLHF. CDR3 nucleotide sequence: TGTGCCAGCAGCCCGGAGGGCGGACCCCTCCACTTT.

The sample holds a few counts of this clonotype. The V and J genes are TRBV5-1 and TRBJ1-1; D is unresolved. Germline lookup yields CDR1 SGHRS and CDR2 YFSETQ. Trimming cost V 2 bases and J 3 bases, with 11 bases left between them. This CDR3 is built from 14 residues. The CDR3 DNA follows: TGCGCCAGCAGCTTTAGTCCCGGGGACACTGAAGCTTTCTTT. Translating gives CASSFSPGDTEAFF.

This clonotype was picked up a small number of times. V usage is TRBV5-6 and J usage is TRBJ1-6; 8 positions agree with TRBD1. The CDR3 is 17 residues long. Germline V gene lookup returns CDR1 SGHDT and CDR2 YYEEEE. With 2 bases clipped from V and 5 bases from J, the junction kept 9 bases outside the gene matches. CDR3 loop: CASSFWDRWWDNSPLHF. The DNA for the CDR3 is TGTGCCAGCAGCTTCTGGGACAGGTGGTGGGATAATTCACCCCTCCACTTT. Together with reference TRBV5-6 and TRBJ1-6, the CDR3 gives the full variable domain: DAGVTQSPTHLIKTRGQQVTLRCSPKSGHDTVSWYQQALGQGPQFIFQYYEEEERQRGNFPDRFSGHQFPNYSSELNVNALLLGDSALYLCASSFWDRWWDNSPLHFGNGTRLTVT.

This clonotype was seen ten or more times. This rearrangement joins TRBV5-4 to TRBJ2-7, with D unresolved. Germline values: CDR1 SGHNT, CDR2 YYREEE (reference sequence). The V end was cut by 1 base, the J end by 5 bases, with 13 bases between. This CDR3 comprises 14 residues. CDR3 loop: CASSLLKDPDEQYF. CDR3 nucleotides: TGTGCCAGCAGCTTGTTGAAGGACCCTGACGAGCAGTACTTC.

In its sample, this clonotype was seen a few times. This chain links TRBV5-1 with TRBJ2-2; maybe TRBD2 (6 bases). The germline V gene encodes CDR1 SGHRS and CDR2 YFSETQ. The CDR3 loop spans 16 amino acids. V was clipped by 2 bases and J by 0 bases, with 11 bases between them. CDR3 sequence reads: CASSFSGRANTGELFF. The DNA for the CDR3 is TGCGCCAGCAGCTTTTCCGGGAGAGCGAACACCGGGGAGCTGTTTTTT.

To note about this clonotype: Because the CDR3 is missing its conserved closing phenylalanine or tryptophan, this is likely a read error. This chain uses TRBV12-3 or TRBV12-4 with TRBJ1-3; D gene unclear. V dropped 7 bases and J dropped 0 bases, with 13 bases sitting between them. CDR3 length equals 15 residues. CDR3 nucleotide sequence: TGTGCCAGCACCACTTATGACTACTCTGGAAACACCATATATTGT. The encoded protein is CASTTYDYSGNTIYC.

V is TRBV12-3 or TRBV12-4 and J is TRBJ1-2; D remains ambiguous. V shed 5 bases and J shed 8 bases, with 12 bases lying between them. The CDR3 runs 12 residues. In DNA, the CDR3 is TGTGCCAGCAGTCCTCAAAGTTGGGGCTACACCTTC. Translation: CASSPQSWGYTF.

This clonotype was picked up a small number of times. This chain uses TRBV5-1 with TRBJ2-1; 11 bases match TRBD2. This CDR3 has 16 residues. Germline assignment: CDR1 SGHRS and CDR2 YFSETQ. V was pared by 4 bases and J by 3 bases, with 6 bases of the junction left unmatched. This chain's CDR3 is CASSARTSGFYNEQFF. The CDR3, as DNA: TGCGCCAGCAGCGCTAGGACTAGCGGGTTCTACAATGAGCAGTTCTTC. The full variable domain, in which reference TRBV5-1 and TRBJ2-1 provide the parts outside the CDR3, is KAGVTQTPRYLIKTRGQQVTLSCSPISGHRSVSWYQQTPGQGLQFLFEYFSETQRNKGNFPGRFSGRQFSNSRSEMNVSTLELGDSALYLCASSARTSGFYNEQFFGPGTRLTVL.

This clonotype was observed at least ten times. The gene calls are TRBV15 and TRBJ2-3, with 7 positions matching TRBD2. With V trimmed by 1 base and J by 6 bases, 4 bases remained unmatched. The V gene's germline CDR1 is LNHNV and CDR2 YYDKDF (reference sequence). This CDR3 is 14 amino acids long. The CDR3 here is CATSRGGSGDTQYF. CDR3 DNA sequence: TGTGCCACCAGCAGAGGCGGGAGTGGCGATACGCAGTATTTT.

The rearrangement joins TRBV7-9 to TRBJ2-1, with TRBD2 matching 8 bases. The CDR3 runs to 15 residues. Germline-derived CDR1 and CDR2 are SEHNR and FQNEAQ (reference sequence). Trimming cost V 7 bases and J 4 bases; bases outside gene matches: 9. The CDR3 nucleotides are TGTGCCAGCAAGGCTAGCGGGTTCTTGTACAATGAGCAGTTCTTC. It codes for CASKASGFLYNEQFF.

The chain is built from TRBV28 and TRBJ2-7, with D possibly being TRBD2 (5 bases). The CDR3 has 14 amino acids. Trimming cost V 5 bases and J 2 bases, with 13 bases left between them. Germline loops: CDR1 MDHEN, CDR2 SYDVKM. Written as DNA, the CDR3 is TGTGCCAGCAGTCGTATAGCGCTAACCTACGAGCAGTACTTC. Encoded protein: CASSRIALTYEQYF.

This clonotype was picked up many times. This chain connects TRBV27 to TRBJ2-1, with D uncertain. The germline V and J ends were trimmed by 2 bases and 5 bases, with 10 bases remaining between them. Looked up from germline, CDR1 is MNHEY and CDR2 is SMNVEV (reference sequence). The length of the CDR3 is 14 residues. The CDR3 bases are TGTGCCAGCAGTTTACGCGGAACCAACAATGAGCAGTTCTTC. Residues: CASSLRGTNNEQFF.

This clonotype occurred many times. The chain is built from TRBV5-5 and TRBJ2-5; TRBD1 is a possible D gene (6 bases). With 4 bases removed from V and 5 bases from J, the gap between germline ends came to 18 bases. Germline CDR1 SGHKS, CDR2 YYEKEE (reference sequence). CDR3 size: 15 residues. CDR3 DNA: TGTGCCAGCAGCCCCAGTACAGGGAAAATGGAGACCCAGTACTTC. Its translation is CASSPSTGKMETQYF.

This clonotype was seen a handful of times. The rearrangement links TRBV3-1 to TRBJ2-2; 7 nucleotides match TRBD1. The CDR3 is made up of 16 amino acids. In germline, CDR1 is LGHDT, CDR2 YNNKEL (reference sequence). J was trimmed by 5 bases and V by 4 bases; bases with no gene match: 10. CDR3 sequence: CASSPRDRELTGELFF. CDR3 in DNA: TGTGCCAGCAGCCCGCGTGACAGGGAATTGACCGGGGAGCTGTTTTTT.

The chain carries TRBV5-5 and TRBJ2-3, with TRBD2 identical over 13 bases. V shed 4 bases and J 6 bases; nucleotides not matched to a gene: 5. This CDR3 is 15 amino acids long. Per the germline V gene, CDR1 is SGHKS and CDR2 is YYEKEE (reference sequence). The CDR3 sequence: CASSLGTSGKDTQYF. For the CDR3, the DNA is TGTGCCAGCAGCCTTGGGACTAGCGGGAAGGATACGCAGTATTTT.

This sequence joins TRBV18 and TRBJ2-2, with D unresolved. Trimming left V 3 bases short and J 3 bases short, with 11 bases between. Germline lookup yields CDR1 KGHSH and CDR2 LQKENI. The CDR3 is 15 residues long. CDR3 nucleotides: TGTGCCAGCTCACCCAGCAAGGCAGACACCGGGGAGCTGTTTTTT. This sequence encodes CASSPSKADTGELFF.

The rearrangement joins TRBV25-1 to TRBJ1-6, with a possible D match to TRBD1 (6 bases). Germline CDR1 MGHDK, CDR2 SYGVNS. Deletions cut 7 bases from V and 9 bases from J, with 10 bases between. The CDR3 loop spans 12 amino acids. CDR3 nucleotide sequence: TGTGCCAGCACCCCAGGGGCTTCACCCCTCCACTTT. Its translation is CASTPGASPLHF.

The CDR3 sequence is CASGRDSYNEQFF. Written as DNA, the CDR3 is TGTGCCAGCGGTCGGGACAGTTACAATGAGCAGTTCTTC. The V gene is TRBV7-2, the J gene TRBJ2-1, with 7 bases that match TRBD1. The CDR3 extends over 13 amino acids. The trim removed 8 bases at V and 4 bases at J, leaving 5 bases unmatched. CDR1 and CDR2 from the germline V gene are SGHTA and FQGNSA.